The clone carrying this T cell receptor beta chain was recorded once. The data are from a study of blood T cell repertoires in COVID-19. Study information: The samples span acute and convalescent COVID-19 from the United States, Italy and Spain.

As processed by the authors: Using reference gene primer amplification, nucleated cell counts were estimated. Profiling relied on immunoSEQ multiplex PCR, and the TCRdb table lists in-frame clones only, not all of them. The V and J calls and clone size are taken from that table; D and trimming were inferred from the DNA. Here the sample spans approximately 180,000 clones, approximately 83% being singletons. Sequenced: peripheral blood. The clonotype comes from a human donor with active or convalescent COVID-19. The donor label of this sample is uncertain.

CDR3: CASSTGQGLRAFF. For the CDR3, the DNA is TGTGCCAGCAGTACGGGACAGGGCCTGAGGGCTTTCTTT. This chain connects TRBV12-3 or TRBV12-4 to TRBJ1-1; TRBD1 matches at 9 bases. This CDR3 is built from 13 residues. Trimming took 5 bases from V and 11 from J; bases not matched to a gene: 9.